The 11 T cell receptor beta chains below all came from one sample that was sequenced in a study of OX40 agonist ivuxolimab in advanced cancers. Method: immunoSEQ multiplex PCR; TCRdb's copy keeps in-frame clones and lacks some. This table has about 32,000 clones, about 92% appearing once. Material: CD4+ or CD8+ T cells sorted from blood, obtained in a trial of the OX40 agonist ivuxolimab. These receptors originate from an adult with an advanced solid tumor such as melanoma, head and neck, liver or kidney cancer.

The J gene is TRBJ2-1, the V gene TRBV9; weak D call: TRBD2 (6 bases). The CDR3 consists of 15 residues. Germline V lookup: CDR1 SGDLS, CDR2 YYNGEE. V was trimmed by 3 bases and J by 4 bases, leaving 14 bases between them. CDR3 sequence reads: CASSAPPGVYNEQFF. In DNA form, the CDR3 reads TGTGCCAGCAGCGCTCCTCCGGGGGTTTACAATGAGCAGTTCTTC.

The J gene is TRBJ2-2, the V gene TRBV2; D gene uncertain. Germline V gives CDR1 SNHLY, CDR2 FYNNEI. The CDR3 runs 15 residues. V shed 6 bases and J shed 4 bases, with 15 bases lying between them. The CDR3 region is CASSHRGLPTGELFF. In DNA, the CDR3 is TGTGCCAGCAGCCATCGAGGTCTTCCCACCGGGGAGCTGTTTTTT.

This CDR3 reads CASRGQGANEQYF. CDR3 bases: TGCGCCAGCAGAGGCCAGGGAGCCAACGAGCAGTACTTC. This chain connects TRBV5-1 to TRBJ2-7; D assignment may be TRBD1 or TRBD2 (5 bases each). Trimming stripped 5 bases from V and 5 bases from J, with 14 bases between. CDR3 length: 13 residues. Germline V CDR1 and CDR2: SGHRS, YFSETQ.

This chain joins TRBV5-6 and TRBJ2-1; 14 positions agree with TRBD2. CDR1 and CDR2 from the germline V gene are SGHDT and YYEEEE. This CDR3 has 14 amino acids. Germline trimming cut 2 bases from V and 12 bases from J; bases unmatched to any gene: 4. The CDR3 nucleotides read TGTGCCAGCAGCTTCGGGACTAGCGGGGGATTGCAGTTCTTC. It is translated as CASSFGTSGGLQFF.

This sequence joins TRBV27 and TRBJ1-2; D might be TRBD1 (6 bases). Per the germline V gene, CDR1 is MNHEY and CDR2 is SMNVEV (reference sequence). The CDR3 sequence is 14 residues long. Trimming took off 3 bases at V and 4 bases at J, with 12 bases between the two ends. The CDR3 DNA sequence: TGTGCCAGCAGTTTTTCGGGGGGCGGCTATGGCTACACCTTC. Translation gives CASSFSGGGYGYTF.

The genes are TRBV6-1 and TRBJ2-7; D is possibly TRBD2 (6 bases). CDR3 length equals 16 residues. V was pared by 1 base and J by 3 bases, with 16 bases between. Germline CDR1 is MNHNS and CDR2 is SASEGT. The CDR3 spells CASSEVGRGSNYEQYF. The CDR3 bases are TGTGCCAGCAGTGAAGTGGGTCGGGGGTCGAACTACGAGCAGTACTTC.

The chain has TRBV9 and TRBJ2-7, with D perhaps being TRBD1 or TRBD2 (6 bases each). The CDR3 has 12 residues. Trimming pared 4 bases from V and 6 bases from J, leaving 11 bases between. The V gene's germline CDR1 is SGDLS and CDR2 YYNGEE. The CDR3 DNA reads TGTGCCAGCAGCTCCGGGGGCTCCGAGCAGTACTTC. Its protein is CASSSGGSEQYF.

CDR3 protein: CASSANRRLAGGRYNEQFF. CDR3 bases: TGTGCCAGCAGCGCAAACAGAAGACTAGCGGGAGGGAGATACAATGAGCAGTTCTTC. The chain couples TRBV9 to TRBJ2-1; 14 nucleotides match TRBD2. The CDR3 is 19 residues long. With V trimmed by 3 bases and J by 4 bases, 12 bases remained unmatched. CDR1 and CDR2 from the germline V gene are SGDLS and YYNGEE.

Concerning this clone: This probably arose from a read error, given a far larger clone one base away. This rearrangement joins TRBV6-5 to TRBJ2-7; D assignment may be TRBD1 or TRBD2 (7 bases each). CDR1 and CDR2 from the germline V gene are MNHEY and SVGAGI. This CDR3 is built from 14 residues. V was trimmed by 6 bases and J by 3 bases, leaving 15 bases between them. This CDR3 reads CASRPGGGGYEQYF. Here the CDR3 DNA reads TGTGCCAGCAGGCCAGGGGGGGGAGGCTACGAGCAGTACTTC.

V gene TRBV4-1 combines with J gene TRBJ2-1, with 7 bases lining up with TRBD2. The CDR3 length is 17 residues. J gave up 3 bases and V 1 base, and 9 bases lay outside the gene matches. Germline CDR1 reads MGHRA; CDR2 reads YSYEKL. The CDR3 here is CASSQAPGGPLYNEQFF. CDR3 in DNA: TGCGCCAGCAGCCAAGCCCCGGGAGGACCCCTCTACAATGAGCAGTTCTTC.

The rearrangement links TRBV29-1 to TRBJ2-3; 7 bases are shared with TRBD2. The V segment lost 5 bases and the J segment 1 base; nucleotides outside the gene matches: 6. Germline V gives CDR1 SQVTM, CDR2 ANQGSEA. The CDR3 totals 14 residues. CDR3 protein: CSVSGAGGTDTQYF. The DNA of the CDR3 is TGCAGCGTTAGTGGTGCGGGGGGCACAGATACGCAGTATTTT.